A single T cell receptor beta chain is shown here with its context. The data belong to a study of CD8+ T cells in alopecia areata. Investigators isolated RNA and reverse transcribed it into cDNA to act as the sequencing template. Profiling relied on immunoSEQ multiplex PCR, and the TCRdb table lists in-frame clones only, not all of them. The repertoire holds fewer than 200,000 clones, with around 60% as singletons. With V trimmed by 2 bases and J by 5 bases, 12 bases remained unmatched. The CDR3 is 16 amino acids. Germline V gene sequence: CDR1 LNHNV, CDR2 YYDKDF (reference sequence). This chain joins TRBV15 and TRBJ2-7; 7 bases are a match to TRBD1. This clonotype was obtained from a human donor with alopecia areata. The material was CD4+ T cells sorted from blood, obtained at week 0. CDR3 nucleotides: TGTGCCACCAGCAGACAGATTGGACAGGCCTCGGACGAGCAGTACTTC. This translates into CATSRQIGQASDEQYF.